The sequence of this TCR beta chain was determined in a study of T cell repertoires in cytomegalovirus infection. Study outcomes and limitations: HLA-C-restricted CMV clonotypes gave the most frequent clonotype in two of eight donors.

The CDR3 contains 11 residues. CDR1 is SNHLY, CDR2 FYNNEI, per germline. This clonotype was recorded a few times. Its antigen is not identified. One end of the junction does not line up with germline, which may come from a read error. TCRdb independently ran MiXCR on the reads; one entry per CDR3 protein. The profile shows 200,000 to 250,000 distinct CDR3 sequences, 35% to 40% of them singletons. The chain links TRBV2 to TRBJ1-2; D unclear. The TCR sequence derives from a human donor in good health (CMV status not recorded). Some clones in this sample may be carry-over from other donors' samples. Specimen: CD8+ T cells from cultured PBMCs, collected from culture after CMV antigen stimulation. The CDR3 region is CARSETYGYTF. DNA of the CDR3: TGTGCCAGGAGTGAGACCTATGGCTACACCTTC.